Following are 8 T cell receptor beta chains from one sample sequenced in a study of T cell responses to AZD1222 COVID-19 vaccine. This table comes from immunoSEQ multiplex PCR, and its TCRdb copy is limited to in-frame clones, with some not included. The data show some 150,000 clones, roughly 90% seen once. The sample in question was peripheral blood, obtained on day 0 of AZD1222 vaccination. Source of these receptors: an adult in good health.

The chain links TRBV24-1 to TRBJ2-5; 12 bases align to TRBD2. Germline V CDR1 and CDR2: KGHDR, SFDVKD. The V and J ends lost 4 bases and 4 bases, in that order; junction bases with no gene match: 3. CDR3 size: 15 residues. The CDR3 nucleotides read TGTGCCACCAGTGAAGGGGGACTAGCGGGAGAGACCCAGTACTTC. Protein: CATSEGGLAGETQYF.

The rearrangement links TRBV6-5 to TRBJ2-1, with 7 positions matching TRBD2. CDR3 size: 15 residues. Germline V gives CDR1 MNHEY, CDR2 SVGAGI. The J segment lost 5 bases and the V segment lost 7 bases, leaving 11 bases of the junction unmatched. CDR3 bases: TGTGCCAGCACCGGGCGTGCGAGCGGGGACAATGAGCAGTTCTTC. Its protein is CASTGRASGDNEQFF.

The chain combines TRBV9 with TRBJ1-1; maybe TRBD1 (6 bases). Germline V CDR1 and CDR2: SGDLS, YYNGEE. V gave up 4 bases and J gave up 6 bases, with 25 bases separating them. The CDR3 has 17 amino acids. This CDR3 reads CASSPSIGRRGDAEAFF. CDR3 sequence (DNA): TGTGCCAGCAGCCCGAGCATAGGGCGGAGGGGGGACGCTGAAGCTTTCTTT.

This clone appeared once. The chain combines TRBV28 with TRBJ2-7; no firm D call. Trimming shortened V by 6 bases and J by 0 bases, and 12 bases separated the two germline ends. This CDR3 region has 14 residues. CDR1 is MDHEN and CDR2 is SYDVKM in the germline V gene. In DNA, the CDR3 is TGTGCCAGCAGCCCACTACCGAGCTCCTACGAGCAGTACTTC. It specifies CASSPLPSSYEQYF.

The DNA for the CDR3 is TGTGCCAGCAGCTTAGCGCTGGGCGGGAGATACGAGCAGTACTTC. Translated, it gives CASSLALGGRYEQYF. The chain is built from TRBV7-2 and TRBJ2-7, with 7 bases fitting TRBD2. Losses at the gene ends were 0 bases for V and 4 bases for J; bases not matched to a gene: 6. From germline, CDR1 is SGHTA and CDR2 FQGNSA. The CDR3 runs to 15 residues.

The CDR3 protein is CASSPLFWDTGELFF. The CDR3 DNA reads as TGCGCCAGCAGCCCCCTTTTTTGGGATACCGGGGAGCTGTTTTTT. The rearrangement links TRBV5-1 to TRBJ2-2; D unclear. There are 15 residues in the CDR3. V lost 4 bases and J 5 bases, leaving 15 bases between the germline ends. Germline V gene sequence: CDR1 SGHRS, CDR2 YFSETQ.

The CDR3 sequence: CAISEGFQTSPLHF. The CDR3, as DNA: TGTGCCATCAGTGAGGGATTTCAGACTTCACCCCTCCACTTT. V and J are TRBV10-3 and TRBJ1-6; D is undetermined. Germline CDR1 is ENHRY and CDR2 is SYGVKD. V was cut by 2 bases and J by 9 bases, with 11 bases left in between. The length of the CDR3 is 14 residues.

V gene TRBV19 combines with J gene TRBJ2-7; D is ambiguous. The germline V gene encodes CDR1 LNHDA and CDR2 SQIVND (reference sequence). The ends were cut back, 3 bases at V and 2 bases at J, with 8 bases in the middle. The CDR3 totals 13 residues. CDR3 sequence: CASSMNGAYEQYF. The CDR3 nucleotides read TGTGCCAGTAGTATGAACGGAGCCTACGAGCAGTACTTC.